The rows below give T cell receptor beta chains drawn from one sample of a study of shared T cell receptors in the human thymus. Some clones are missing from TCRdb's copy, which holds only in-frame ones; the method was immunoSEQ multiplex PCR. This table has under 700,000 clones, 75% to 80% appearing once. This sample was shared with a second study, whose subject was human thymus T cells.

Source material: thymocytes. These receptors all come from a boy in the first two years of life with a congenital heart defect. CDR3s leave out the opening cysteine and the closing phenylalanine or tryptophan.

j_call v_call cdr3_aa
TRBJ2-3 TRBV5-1 ASSCNGWEGTDTQY
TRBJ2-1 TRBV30 AWSVRGLAGGLSSYNEQF
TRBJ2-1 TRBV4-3 ASSPSTGGPYNEQF
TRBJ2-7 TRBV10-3 AIGSGGESYEQY
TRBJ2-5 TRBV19 ASSRTRRETQY
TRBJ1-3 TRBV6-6 ASSYRDIYSGNTIY
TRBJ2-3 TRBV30 AWSSLWDRGTDTQY
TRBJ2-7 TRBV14 ASSQGAGVYYEQY
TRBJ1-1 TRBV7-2 ASSARTGYDTEAF
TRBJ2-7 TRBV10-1 ASSETDRDHYEQY
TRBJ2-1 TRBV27 ASRSASSYNEQF
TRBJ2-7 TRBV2 ASNTPERQGTEQY
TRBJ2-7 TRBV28 ASSFRTSGRRSDEQY
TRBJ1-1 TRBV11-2 ASSLDRDTEAF
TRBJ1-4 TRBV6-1 ASKEAQGPLGELF
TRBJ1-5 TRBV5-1 ASSLQGSSSNQPQH
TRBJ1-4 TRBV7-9 ASSLPGRGGEKLF
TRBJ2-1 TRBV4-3 ASSQDRWRGSSYNEQF
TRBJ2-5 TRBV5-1 ASSPGWGIQTQY
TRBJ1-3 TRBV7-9 AQHLSPSTGNTIY
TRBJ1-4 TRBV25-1 ASSPRSSTNEKLF
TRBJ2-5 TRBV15 ATSIGPPQETQY
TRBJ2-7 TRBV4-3 ASSPWASGRFTYEQY
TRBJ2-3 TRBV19 ASSPRLAGGLTDTQY
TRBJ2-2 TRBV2 ARSHPADPTGELF
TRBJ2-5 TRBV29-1 SGRPASGSQETQY
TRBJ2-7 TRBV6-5 ASSNPRGSYEQY
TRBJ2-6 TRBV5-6 ASSFTGVRSGANVLT
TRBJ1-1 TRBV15 ATSRSGQGSTEAF
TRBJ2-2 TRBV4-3 ASSQVTGGAGGTGELF
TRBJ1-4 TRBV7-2 ASSSQGADNEKLF
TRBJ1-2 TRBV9 ASSVRDDYGYT
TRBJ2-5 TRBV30 AWGGTSGRATQY
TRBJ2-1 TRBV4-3 ASSQDPGRAIHEQF
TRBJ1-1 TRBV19 ASSMRRSGGAEAF
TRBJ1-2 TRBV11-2 ASSSGTGGNYGYT